A single sample is the source of the 20 T cell receptor beta chains below, sequenced in a study of blood T cells in healthy people across ages. For the second PCR, which ran for 7 to 11 cycles, a sample-barcoded 5' primer and a J-beta primer mix were used. TCRdb fed the 5' RACE reads into MiXCR, producing one record per CDR3 protein. The data contain roughly 680,000 distinct CDR3 sequences, around 48% of them singletons. Material: blood. All receptors come from a woman aged 55 to 70 in good health.

This clonotype was observed a few times. The rearrangement joins TRBV10-3 to TRBJ2-7; a weak D match, TRBD1 (6 bases). V lost 8 bases and J lost 4, with 12 bases in between. This CDR3 has 12 amino acids. Germline CDR1 ENHRY, CDR2 SYGVKD. Here the CDR3 DNA reads TGTGCCATCTCAGGTCAGGGGTACGAGCAGTACTTC. This translates into CAISGQGYEQYF.

This chain links TRBV13 with TRBJ2-5; D is unresolved. Looked up from germline, CDR1 is PRHDT and CDR2 is FYEKMQ (reference sequence). This CDR3 spans 14 amino acids. Trimming removed 5 bases at V and 1 base at J, with 11 bases between. The CDR3 reads CASSRPQGQETQYF. CDR3 nucleotide sequence: TGTGCCAGCAGCCGGCCCCAAGGCCAAGAGACCCAGTACTTC.

Turning to this clonotype: A much larger clone is a single base away; this may be a read error. The rearrangement joins TRBV4-2 to TRBJ2-4; D not certain. Matching the DNA end better, TRBJ2-7 makes the J call doubtful. The CDR3 sequence is 15 residues long. The germline CDR1 and CDR2 sequences are LGHNA and YNFKEQ. The CDR3 sequence is CTSSQEFSSDYEQYF. The CDR3 DNA reads as TGTACCAGCAGCCAAGAGTTTAGTTCAGACTACGAGCAGTACTTC.

The chain has TRBV25-1 and TRBJ1-2; perhaps TRBD1 as D (5 bases). V was trimmed by 9 bases and J by 8 bases, leaving 25 bases between them. Per the germline V gene, CDR1 is MGHDK and CDR2 is SYGVNS. The length of the CDR3 is 15 residues. The CDR3 region is CASPREGGDSFGYTF. CDR3 DNA: TGTGCCAGTCCTCGGGAGGGAGGGGACTCTTTCGGCTACACCTTC.

This clonotype was counted once. A junction end diverges from the germline sequence, so it may reflect a read error. The rearrangement uses TRBV18 and TRBJ2-5; no firm D call. Looked up from germline, CDR1 is KGHSH and CDR2 is LQKENI. The CDR3 extends over 15 amino acids. CDR3 nucleotides: TGTGCCAGCTCACCACCGCACGGTTCCCAAGGGACCCAGTACTTC. Translation: CASSPPHGSQGTQYF.

This clonotype came up once. The V call is TRBV28, the J call TRBJ2-7; 15 bases align to TRBD2. The J call may not be correct, given that the DNA end is closer to TRBJ2-5. The V gene's germline CDR1 is MDHEN and CDR2 SYDVKM. CDR3 length equals 16 residues. In DNA form, the CDR3 reads TGTGCCAGCAGTACAACCGGGACTAGCGGGAGGGAGACCCAGTACTTC. Translating it yields CASSTTGTSGRETQYF.

The gene calls are TRBV15 and TRBJ1-1, with 7 bases aligning to TRBD1. The V gene end was trimmed by 0 bases and the J gene end by 6 bases; junction bases not matched to a gene: 10. This CDR3 has 16 amino acids. Germline V gene lookup returns CDR1 LNHNV and CDR2 YYDKDF (reference sequence). The CDR3 protein is CATSREAGGRSSEAFF. The DNA for the CDR3 is TGTGCCACCAGCAGAGAGGCAGGGGGTCGATCCTCTGAAGCTTTCTTT.

The CDR3 sequence is CASSSLEGTPVNEQFF. CDR3 nucleotide sequence: TGTGCCAGCAGCAGCTTGGAGGGAACACCGGTCAATGAGCAGTTCTTC. The chain employs TRBV5-6 and TRBJ2-1; possibly TRBD2 for D (6 bases). In germline, CDR1 is SGHDT, CDR2 YYEEEE. CDR3 length equals 16 residues. Trimming took off 4 bases at V and 6 bases at J, with 20 bases between the two ends. The full variable domain, completed using reference TRBV5-6 and TRBJ2-1, is DAGVTQSPTHLIKTRGQQVTLRCSPKSGHDTVSWYQQALGQGPQFIFQYYEEEERQRGNFPDRFSGHQFPNYSSELNVNALLLGDSALYLCASSSLEGTPVNEQFFGPGTRLTVL.

The chain employs TRBV12-3 or TRBV12-4 and TRBJ2-2; TRBD2 matches at 10 bases. This CDR3 has 18 residues. V gave up 4 bases and J gave up 2 bases; unmatched junction bases: 10. The CDR3 DNA follows: TGTGCCAGCAGTTCCTCTAGCGGGGGTCTTCATAACACCGGGGAGCTGTTTTTT. It yields the protein CASSSSSGGLHNTGELFF.

This clonotype was recorded a few times. The chain combines TRBV20-1 with TRBJ2-1; D may be TRBD1 or TRBD2 (5 bases each). Germline CDR1 and CDR2: DFQATT and SNEGSKA (reference sequence). The germline V and J ends were trimmed by 3 bases and 12 bases, with 15 bases remaining between them. CDR3 size: 12 residues. The CDR3 loop is CSASTPGRGQFF. CDR3 in DNA: TGCAGTGCTAGCACACCGGGACGAGGGCAGTTCTTC.

The chain joins TRBV3-1 to TRBJ1-1; tentative D call: TRBD1 (6 bases). The CDR3 spans 15 residues. V lost 0 bases and J lost 3, with 11 bases in between. CDR1 and CDR2 (germline): LGHDT, YNNKEL (reference sequence). This CDR3 reads CASSQEGGPHTEAFF. CDR3 in DNA: TGTGCCAGCAGCCAAGAAGGGGGGCCACACACTGAAGCTTTCTTT. Variable domain in full (rest from reference TRBV3-1 and TRBJ1-1): DTAVSQTPKYLVTQMGNDKSIKCEQNLGHDTMYWYKQDSKKFLKIMFSYNNKELIINETVPNRFSPKSPDKAHLNLHINSLELGDSAVYFCASSQEGGPHTEAFFGQGTRLTVV.

As to this clonotype: A much larger clone is a single base away; this may be a read error. The rearrangement joins TRBV28 to TRBJ2-7, with D unresolved. V shed 4 bases and J shed 3 bases, with 7 bases lying between them. This CDR3 spans 12 amino acids. Germline CDR1 reads MDHEN; CDR2 reads SYDVKM. The CDR3 DNA reads as TGTGCCAGCAGTTGGGTCGGCTACGAGCAGTACTTC. Protein: CASSWVGYEQYF.

The J gene is TRBJ2-7, the V gene TRBV5-1, with TRBD2 matching over 10 bases. Judging by the DNA end, TRBJ2-5 fits better; the J call may be wrong. This CDR3 spans 16 amino acids. Germline CDR1 and CDR2: SGHRS and YFSETQ. The CDR3 sequence: CASSPGASGRGETQYF. In DNA, the CDR3 is TGCGCCAGCAGCCCGGGGGCTAGCGGGAGAGGGGAGACCCAGTACTTC.

A single count supports this clonotype. This chain joins TRBV28 and TRBJ2-5, with D uncertain. Germline values: CDR1 MDHEN, CDR2 SYDVKM. Between the trimmed V and J ends, which lost 1 base and 1 base, there was a span of 10 bases. This CDR3 contains 15 residues. CDR3 sequence reads: CASSLYRSSQETQYF. The CDR3 nucleotides read TGTGCCAGCAGTTTATATCGTAGCAGCCAAGAGACCCAGTACTTC.

In its sample, this clonotype was seen a few times. The chain joins TRBV11-2 to TRBJ2-5; TRBD1 is a possible D gene (5 bases). Deletions cut 6 bases from V and 5 bases from J, with 19 bases between. The germline gives CDR1 SGHAT, CDR2 FQNNGV. This CDR3 contains 15 residues. The CDR3 here is CASRTLGQPWETQYF. The DNA for the CDR3 is TGTGCCAGCAGAACCCTGGGGCAGCCCTGGGAGACCCAGTACTTC.

CDR3 amino acids: CASSQQGGSIDYTF. The CDR3 coding sequence is TGTGCCAGCAGTCAACAGGGGGGGTCGATTGACTACACCTTC. The chain joins TRBV6-5 to TRBJ1-2; 8 bases are a match to TRBD1. The V gene's germline CDR1 is MNHEY and CDR2 SVGAGI. CDR3 length: 14 residues. J was trimmed by 10 bases and V by 5 bases; bases with no gene match: 12.

The gene calls are TRBV25-1 and TRBJ1-6, with 10 bases identical to TRBD1. The length of the CDR3 is 15 residues. Germline CDR1 reads MGHDK; CDR2 reads SYGVNS. After removal of 4 bases from V and 11 bases from J, the junction contained 8 bases not matched to a gene. The CDR3 DNA is TGTGCCAGCAGTGGTCCGGGACAGGGGTCAACACCCCTCCACTTT. It specifies CASSGPGQGSTPLHF.

The rearrangement uses TRBV21-1 and TRBJ1-4; the D call TRBD1 from the table was never checked on the DNA. TRBV21-1 is labeled a pseudogene. This CDR3 region has 15 residues. CDR3 nucleotides: TGTGCCAGCAGCAAACGAGGAGGGGCGAGTGAAAAACTGTTTTTT. It codes for CASSKRGGASEKLFF.

The chain is built from TRBV20-1 and TRBJ1-6; no clear D. V was trimmed by 3 bases and J by 10 bases, leaving 10 bases between them. The CDR3 extends over 12 amino acids. CDR1 and CDR2 from the germline V gene are DFQATT and SNEGSKA (reference sequence). CDR3 DNA sequence: TGCAGTGCTAGGGTAGCAGCATCACCCCTCCACTTT. As protein: CSARVAASPLHF.

The chain employs TRBV7-2 and TRBJ2-7; 8 bases fit TRBD1. The end of the DNA aligns better with TRBJ2-5, so the J call may be wrong. Germline V gives CDR1 SGHTA, CDR2 FQGNSA. The CDR3 contains 14 residues. CDR3: CASSKSGGSETQYF. CDR3 DNA: TGTGCCAGCAGCAAATCAGGGGGCTCAGAGACCCAGTACTTC.